There are a few counts of the clone carrying this TCR beta chain. Its matching antigen is unknown. From the 5' RACE reads, TCRdb called clonotypes with MiXCR, one entry per CDR3 protein. There are 200,000 to 250,000 distinct CDR3 sequences in the sample; 7.5% to 10% occur only once, and roughly a fifth lies in the top ten. Deletions cut 7 bases from V and 6 bases from J, with 16 bases between. Germline V gene lookup returns CDR1 SGHTA and CDR2 FQGNSA. The CDR3 length is 13 residues. The data derive from a study of T-cell memory formation after mild COVID-19. Broader study findings: From day 15 to 85, contracting clones were balanced between CD4 and CD8, whereas later expanders leaned toward CD4+. Largely, contracting CD4+ clones fell within CM and EM, and contracting CD8+ clones within EMRA.

The V call is TRBV7-2, the J call TRBJ2-7; a weak D match, TRBD1 (6 bases). The sequence was obtained from a man aged 18-30 years who had mild COVID-19 (a few samples of this study predate the infection). Cell type and time point are not known. Source material: PBMCs or a T cell subset sorted from them (not recorded which). The CDR3 nucleotides read TGTGCCAGCAACAGGGTTCTAGGGGCCGAGCAGTACTTC. This sequence encodes CASNRVLGAEQYF.